The 20 T cell receptor beta chains given below trace back to one sample, sequenced in a study of shared clonotypes between healthy human individuals. Produced via immunoSEQ multiplex PCR; TCRdb's table is partial and in-frame only. Of around 1.6 million clones listed, around 98% were seen once; the top ten hold around 0.45%. Specimen: naive CD4+ T cells sorted from blood. As to subset: CD45RA+ positively selected. The receptors were sampled from a man aged 25-40 years in good health.

The J gene is TRBJ2-5, the V gene TRBV5-1, with TRBD2 as a possible D gene (5 bases). The CDR3 contains 15 residues. The germline V and J ends were trimmed by 0 bases and 2 bases, with 11 bases remaining between them. Germline assignment: CDR1 SGHRS and CDR2 YFSETQ. The CDR3 here is CASSLEGLAQETQYF. The CDR3 DNA reads TGCGCCAGCAGCTTGGAAGGGTTAGCGCAAGAGACCCAGTACTTC.

The chain carries TRBV4-1 and TRBJ1-4, with D uncertain. Germline-derived CDR1 and CDR2 are MGHRA and YSYEKL. Trimming took off 1 base at V and 1 base at J, with 7 bases between the two ends. This CDR3 is built from 15 residues. The chain's CDR3 is CASSQVHLTNEKLFF. The CDR3 bases are TGCGCCAGCAGCCAAGTACACCTAACTAATGAAAAACTGTTTTTT.

The chain employs TRBV30 and TRBJ1-3; D uncertain. Trimming stripped 0 bases from V and 6 bases from J, with 6 bases between. The CDR3 is 12 amino acids. CDR1 is GTSNPN, CDR2 SVGIG, per germline (reference sequence). The CDR3 DNA reads as TGTGCCTGGAGTGTAATAGAAAACACCATATATTTT. As protein: CAWSVIENTIYF.

The chain recombines TRBV19 with TRBJ1-1; D is ambiguous. Deletions cut 2 bases from V and 1 base from J, with 8 bases between. The V gene's germline CDR1 is LNHDA and CDR2 SQIVND (reference sequence). The CDR3 spans 14 residues. The CDR3 sequence is CASSISRANTEAFF. The CDR3 bases are TGTGCCAGTAGTATAAGTAGAGCGAACACTGAAGCTTTCTTT.

The rearrangement uses TRBV14 and TRBJ2-7, with D perhaps TRBD1 or TRBD2 (5 bases each). Germline V gives CDR1 SGHDN, CDR2 FVKESK. This CDR3 has 17 amino acids. V lost 4 bases to trimming and J lost 0 bases, with 19 bases between them. Here the CDR3 reads CASSPHFRDLFSYEQYF. CDR3 DNA: TGTGCCAGCAGCCCGCACTTTAGGGACCTTTTCTCCTACGAGCAGTACTTC.

The chain is built from TRBV30 and TRBJ1-1, with 7 bases lining up with TRBD1. Germline V gene data show CDR1 as GTSNPN and CDR2 as SVGIG (reference sequence). This CDR3 region has 13 residues. The V gene end was trimmed by 3 bases and the J gene end by 3 bases; junction bases not matched to a gene: 4. This CDR3 reads CAWSRTGYTEAFF. CDR3 nucleotides: TGTGCCTGGAGCAGGACAGGCTACACTGAAGCTTTCTTT.

As concerns this clone: This sample includes further DNA sequences coding for the same CDR3. V and J are TRBV4-3 and TRBJ2-1; D uncertain. Trimming took off 1 base at V and 4 bases at J, with 5 bases between the two ends. From germline, CDR1 is LGHNA and CDR2 YSLEER. There are 13 residues in the CDR3. This chain's CDR3 is CASSQGPYNEQFF. CDR3 DNA sequence: TGCGCCAGCAGCCAAGGGCCATACAATGAGCAGTTCTTC.

This chain joins TRBV28 and TRBJ1-1, with D possibly being TRBD1 (6 bases). V gave up 8 bases and J gave up 2 bases, with 15 bases separating them. The V gene's germline CDR1 is MDHEN and CDR2 SYDVKM. CDR3 length: 14 amino acids. The CDR3 bases are TGTGCCAGCGGGGGCAGGGAGGATAACACTGAAGCTTTCTTT. This translates into CASGGREDNTEAFF.

This clone was counted a single time. The sample contains more than one DNA sequence encoding this CDR3. The chain combines TRBV18 with TRBJ2-2; 7 bases map to TRBD2. CDR3 length: 16 amino acids. The V gene end was trimmed by 1 base and the J gene end by 0 bases; junction bases not matched to a gene: 2. Germline CDR1 reads KGHSH; CDR2 reads LQKENI. CDR3 sequence: CASSPLAGANTGELFF. The DNA for the CDR3 is TGTGCCAGCTCACCACTTGCGGGGGCGAACACCGGGGAGCTGTTTTTT.

The DNA for the CDR3 is TGTGCCAGCTCACAACTTTCTGCGTTGGTCGAACCTAACACTGAAGCTTTCTTT. It translates to CASSQLSALVEPNTEAFF. The V gene is TRBV18, the J gene TRBJ1-1, with no clear D. The CDR3 is 18 amino acids. Germline values: CDR1 KGHSH, CDR2 LQKENI. Trimming took 4 bases from V and 2 from J, leaving 23 bases between them.

The CDR3 here is CASSEGLNNEQFF. In nucleotides, the CDR3 is TGTGCCAGCTCAGAGGGACTGAACAATGAGCAGTTCTTC. The chain uses TRBV18 and TRBJ2-1, with a weak D call TRBD2 (6 bases). Trimming took 5 bases from V and 5 from J, leaving 10 bases between them. The CDR3 length is 13 residues. CDR1 KGHSH and CDR2 LQKENI come from the germline V gene.

This clone was observed once. The chain joins TRBV5-4 to TRBJ1-4, with D possibly matching TRBD1 (6 bases). V lost 5 bases to trimming and J lost 2 bases, with 16 bases between them. Germline CDR1 is SGHNT and CDR2 is YYREEE (reference sequence). This CDR3 is built from 16 residues. CDR3 coding DNA: TGTGCCAGCAGTCACAGGGCTTCCAGCACTAATGAAAAACTGTTTTTT. This codes for CASSHRASSTNEKLFF.

This chain links TRBV10-3 with TRBJ2-7, with 11 bases aligning to TRBD2. The CDR3 consists of 13 residues. After removal of 9 bases from V and 6 bases from J, the junction contained 7 bases not matched to a gene. Germline lookup yields CDR1 ENHRY and CDR2 SYGVKD. In DNA form, the CDR3 reads TGTGCCATTTTAGCGGGAGGGCCGGGCGAGCAGTACTTC. Amino acids: CAILAGGPGEQYF.

A single count supports this clone. The V and J genes are TRBV5-8 and TRBJ1-5, with D unclear. The V and J ends lost 2 bases and 7 bases respectively, with 10 bases between them. The CDR3 runs 13 residues. CDR1 SGHTS and CDR2 YDEGEE come from the germline V gene. Here the CDR3 reads CASSFGVFQPQHF. The CDR3 DNA sequence: TGTGCCAGCAGCTTCGGGGTATTCCAGCCCCAGCATTTT.

The chain joins TRBV29-1 to TRBJ1-1, with a weak D call TRBD1 (6 bases). V shed 1 base and J shed 5 bases, with 14 bases lying between them. Per germline, CDR1 SQVTM and CDR2 ANQGSEA. This CDR3 region has 14 residues. CDR3 sequence reads: CSVEGRGGSTEAFF. The CDR3 nucleotides are TGCAGCGTTGAAGGGAGGGGGGGCTCGACTGAAGCTTTCTTT.

This rearrangement joins TRBV6-5 to TRBJ1-1; 7 bases align to TRBD1. The CDR3 sequence is 15 residues long. V shed 0 bases and J 5 bases; nucleotides not matched to a gene: 6. Germline V gives CDR1 MNHEY, CDR2 SVGAGI. The CDR3 here is CASSYSARGSTEAFF. CDR3 DNA: TGTGCCAGCAGTTACTCGGCCAGGGGGTCGACTGAAGCTTTCTTT.

The genes are TRBV10-3 and TRBJ2-3, with TRBD1 matching 9 bases. The V segment lost 2 bases and the J segment 3 bases; nucleotides outside the gene matches: 6. This CDR3 is 16 amino acids long. Germline values: CDR1 ENHRY, CDR2 SYGVKD. CDR3 bases: TGTGCCATCAGTGAGGTCTCCGGGACAGGGACAGATACGCAGTATTTT. This translates into CAISEVSGTGTDTQYF.

This chain uses TRBV28 with TRBJ1-4; a weak D match, TRBD1 (5 bases). The V gene lost 2 bases and the J gene lost 8 bases, with 9 bases spanning the gap. The germline gives CDR1 MDHEN, CDR2 SYDVKM. This CDR3 is 13 amino acids long. The CDR3 protein is CASSLRWGEKLFF. CDR3 coding DNA: TGTGCCAGCAGTTTACGTTGGGGCGAAAAACTGTTTTTT.

The genes are TRBV7-9 and TRBJ2-7; D is uncertain. This CDR3 has 14 residues. Germline values: CDR1 SEHNR, CDR2 FQNEAQ (reference sequence). Trimming removed 1 base from V and 2 bases from J, with 9 bases in between. CDR3 bases: TGTGCCAGCAGCTTAGATTTAGGAACCTACGAGCAGTACTTC. The encoded protein is CASSLDLGTYEQYF.

The chain links TRBV28 to TRBJ2-7; 11 nucleotides agree with TRBD2. This CDR3 spans 17 amino acids. CDR1 and CDR2 (germline): MDHEN, SYDVKM. V lost 4 bases and J lost 2; bases outside the gene matches: 10. CDR3: CASSWAYGTSGTYEQYF. In DNA form, the CDR3 reads TGTGCCAGCAGTTGGGCTTATGGGACTAGCGGAACCTACGAGCAGTACTTC.